The 24 T cell receptor beta chains in this list originate from one sample, sequenced in a study of blood T cell repertoires in COVID-19. TCRdb's table, derived via immunoSEQ multiplex PCR, lists solely in-frame clones and lacks some. The table lists some 490,000 clones, less than 90% of them singletons. Material for sequencing was PBMCs or T cells enriched from blood (not recorded which). The receptors shown here come from a woman aged 60-70 years who had recovered from COVID-19.

This chain links TRBV6-5 with TRBJ1-2, with 8 positions matching TRBD1. Losses at the gene ends were 6 bases for V and 3 bases for J; bases not matched to a gene: 9. The CDR3 totals 15 residues. From germline, CDR1 is MNHEY and CDR2 SVGAGI. The CDR3 is CASSRMTGDDYGYTF. The CDR3 region has the DNA TGTGCCAGCAGCCGGATGACAGGGGACGACTATGGCTACACCTTC.

The chain is built from TRBV7-2 and TRBJ2-5; 15 bases are shared with TRBD2. V was pared by 5 bases and J by 5 bases, with 3 bases of the junction left unmatched. The CDR3 totals 15 residues. The germline V gene has CDR1 SGHTA and CDR2 FQGNSA. As DNA, the CDR3 is TGTGCCAGCAGCAGGACTAGCGGGGGGGCGGAGACCCAGTACTTC. Translating gives CASSRTSGGAETQYF.

The chain is built from TRBV2 and TRBJ2-7, with a possible D match to TRBD1 (6 bases). The CDR3 spans 13 residues. Germline V gene lookup returns CDR1 SNHLY and CDR2 FYNNEI. V lost 5 bases, J lost 2 bases, and 10 bases lay in between. The CDR3 sequence: CASSFGQTYEQYV. The CDR3 DNA reads as TGTGCCAGCAGTTTTGGACAGACCTACGAGCAGTACGTC.

The chain employs TRBV19 and TRBJ1-1; possible D gene TRBD1, 5 bases. The CDR3 length is 15 residues. V dropped 5 bases and J dropped 5 bases, with 18 bases sitting between them. Germline loops: CDR1 LNHDA, CDR2 SQIVND (reference sequence). CDR3 nucleotides: TGTGCCAGTAGTTCCTACGCCGCAGGGAAAACTGAAGCTTTCTTT. This sequence encodes CASSSYAAGKTEAFF.

The genes are TRBV5-1 and TRBJ1-1; 7 positions match TRBD1. After removal of 3 bases from V and 7 bases from J, the junction contained 9 bases not matched to a gene. CDR1 and CDR2 (germline): SGHRS, YFSETQ. The CDR3 covers 14 residues. The CDR3 sequence is CASSSWTGPDEAFF. CDR3 coding DNA: TGCGCCAGCAGCTCCTGGACAGGACCTGATGAAGCTTTCTTT.

Notes on this clone: This sample also contains other DNA sequences that code for the same CDR3. J is TRBJ1-4 and V is TRBV4-1; TRBD1 agrees at 7 bases. The V segment lost 1 base and the J segment 0 bases; nucleotides outside the gene matches: 2. This CDR3 has 16 residues. Germline V gene data show CDR1 as MGHRA and CDR2 as YSYEKL. The CDR3 spells CASSQGQGATNEKLFF. The CDR3 DNA is TGCGCCAGCAGCCAAGGACAGGGTGCAACTAATGAAAAACTGTTTTTT.

This clone has just a few counts. The chain carries TRBV7-9 and TRBJ2-7; D ambiguous. Germline assignment: CDR1 SEHNR and CDR2 FQNEAQ (reference sequence). Trimming pared 4 bases from V and 6 bases from J, leaving 7 bases between. CDR3 length: 11 amino acids. The CDR3 nucleotides read TGTGCCAGCAGCTCGTGCGGCGAGCAGTACGTC. This translates into CASSSCGEQYV.

The chain is built from TRBV25-1 and TRBJ2-7; 7 nucleotides agree with TRBD1. From germline, CDR1 is MGHDK and CDR2 SYGVNS. The CDR3 runs to 14 residues. J was trimmed by 3 bases and V by 8 bases; bases with no gene match: 10. The CDR3 region is CASPKSPGGYEQYF. CDR3 bases: TGTGCCAGCCCTAAATCCCCAGGGGGCTACGAGCAGTACTTC.

The chain recombines TRBV30 with TRBJ2-5, with TRBD2 identical over 7 bases. Germline V gene sequence: CDR1 GTSNPN, CDR2 SVGIG (reference sequence). V shed 4 bases, J shed 3 bases, and the junction held 17 bases outside the gene matches. CDR3 length: 17 amino acids. The CDR3 DNA follows: TGTGCCTGGAACCCCCGAGTTGCTGGGGGGGGAAAAGAGACCCAGTACTTC. Its translation: CAWNPRVAGGGKETQYF.

Only a few counts were recorded for this clone. The rearrangement joins TRBV11-2 to TRBJ1-3; D gene ambiguous. The CDR3 runs 16 residues. V gave up 0 bases and J gave up 4 bases, with 13 bases separating them. Germline V gives CDR1 SGHAT, CDR2 FQNNGV. CDR3 residues: CASSLDPAGLGNTIYF. CDR3 DNA sequence: TGTGCCAGCAGCTTAGACCCCGCAGGCTTGGGAAACACCATATATTTT.

The DNA for the CDR3 is TGTGCCATCAGTGAGTCCCCAGGGATTCAGCCCCAGCATTTT. This translates into CAISESPGIQPQHF. The chain couples TRBV10-3 to TRBJ1-5; a weak D match, TRBD1 (5 bases). Germline V CDR1 and CDR2: ENHRY, SYGVKD. CDR3 length equals 14 residues. Trimming left V 0 bases short and J 6 bases short, with 9 bases between.

The chain combines TRBV5-4 with TRBJ2-3; 10 nucleotides match TRBD2. Per germline, CDR1 SGHNT and CDR2 YYREEE (reference sequence). This CDR3 spans 15 amino acids. Unmatched junction bases numbered 7, after V lost 4 bases and J lost 5 bases. For the CDR3, the DNA is TGTGCCAGCAGCACGAGCGGGGGGGCCGGAGATACGCAGTATTTT. Translated, it gives CASSTSGGAGDTQYF. Variable domain in full (rest from reference TRBV5-4 and TRBJ2-3): ETGVTQSPTHLIKTRGQQVTLRCSSQSGHNTVSWYQQALGQGPQFIFQYYREEENGRGNFPPRFSGLQFPNYSSELNVNALELDDSALYLCASSTSGGAGDTQYFGPGTRLTVL.

The rearrangement links TRBV29-1 to TRBJ2-5; no reliable D call. Trimming stripped 1 base from V and 2 bases from J, with 11 bases between. This CDR3 is built from 14 residues. The germline V gene has CDR1 SQVTM and CDR2 ANQGSEA. CDR3 nucleotide sequence: TGCAGCGTTGAAGCAAACACGCCTCAAGAGACCCAGTACTTC. Translation: CSVEANTPQETQYF. The entire variable domain, with the rest obtained from reference TRBV29-1 and TRBJ2-5, is as follows: SAVISQKPSRDICQRGTSLTIQCQVDSQVTMMFWYRQQPGQSLTLIATANQGSEATYESGFVIDKFPISRPNLTFSTLTVSNMSPEDSSIYLCSVEANTPQETQYFGPGTRLLVL.

The rearrangement joins TRBV5-1 to TRBJ2-5; the D is unclear. CDR1 SGHRS and CDR2 YFSETQ come from the germline V gene. The CDR3 covers 14 residues. V lost 4 bases and J 2 bases, leaving 12 bases between the germline ends. CDR3 DNA: TGCGCCAGCAGCCCCCTCCGCGTGCAAGAGACCCAGTACTTC. Encoded protein: CASSPLRVQETQYF.

This rearrangement joins TRBV7-9 to TRBJ1-5; D gene ambiguous. The length of the CDR3 is 12 residues. V was pared by 5 bases and J by 2 bases, with 4 bases between. Germline V CDR1 and CDR2: SEHNR, FQNEAQ (reference sequence). The CDR3 sequence: CASSGGNQPQHF. The CDR3 DNA follows: TGTGCCAGCAGCGGAGGCAATCAGCCCCAGCATTTT.

The CDR3 protein is CASSLPGQGNYGYTF. CDR3 bases: TGTGCCAGCAGTCTTCCGGGACAGGGAAACTATGGCTACACCTTC. The V and J genes are TRBV25-1 and TRBJ1-2; 9 bases line up with TRBD1. The CDR3 totals 15 residues. CDR1 is MGHDK, CDR2 SYGVNS, per germline. V shed 5 bases, J shed 2 bases, and the junction held 6 bases outside the gene matches.

The chain recombines TRBV19 with TRBJ1-4, with TRBD1 identical over 8 bases. The CDR3 spans 15 residues. CDR1 LNHDA and CDR2 SQIVND come from the germline V gene (reference sequence). V trimming: 4 bases; J trimming: 4 bases; junction bases outside the gene matches: 5. The CDR3 bases are TGTGCCAGTAGTACCCAGGGGGCCCTTAATGAAAAACTGTTTTTT. Translated, it gives CASSTQGALNEKLFF.

This chain uses TRBV10-3 with TRBJ1-1, with a tentative D call TRBD1 (6 bases). This CDR3 has 12 residues. V gave up 6 bases and J gave up 8 bases, with 13 bases separating them. From germline, CDR1 is ENHRY and CDR2 SYGVKD. CDR3 residues: CAISQGTVEAFF. For the CDR3, the DNA is TGTGCCATCAGCCAGGGGACCGTAGAAGCTTTCTTT.

The chain links TRBV5-5 to TRBJ1-2; possibly TRBD1 for D (6 bases). The CDR3 runs to 14 residues. CDR1 SGHKS and CDR2 YYEKEE come from the germline V gene (reference sequence). The V end was cut by 4 bases, the J end by 3 bases, with 13 bases between. The CDR3 sequence: CASSQDRSDYGYTF. The CDR3 DNA reads TGTGCCAGCAGCCAAGACAGGAGCGACTATGGCTACACCTTC.

The chain employs TRBV25-1 and TRBJ2-3; TRBD2 agrees at 7 bases. This CDR3 has 13 residues. Per germline, CDR1 MGHDK and CDR2 SYGVNS. With V trimmed by 5 bases and J by 3 bases, 2 bases remained unmatched. DNA for the CDR3: TGTGCCAGCAGTCCCGGGGGGACAGATACGCAGTATTTT. Residues: CASSPGGTDTQYF.

The V call is TRBV5-1, the J call TRBJ2-1; D gene ambiguous. The CDR3 consists of 15 residues. V lost 4 bases and J lost 0, with 11 bases in between. Germline V gene data show CDR1 as SGHRS and CDR2 as YFSETQ. CDR3 bases: TGCGCCAGCAGCCCCTTGAGTAACTCCTACAATGAGCAGTTCTTC. Translating gives CASSPLSNSYNEQFF.

The J gene is TRBJ1-1, the V gene TRBV9; a weak D match, TRBD1 (5 bases). The CDR3 loop spans 12 amino acids. Trimming took 4 bases from V and 8 from J, leaving 12 bases between them. Germline values: CDR1 SGDLS, CDR2 YYNGEE. CDR3 bases: TGTGCCAGCAGCCCAATTGGGGGGGAAGCTTTCTTT. Its translation: CASSPIGGEAFF.

The genes are TRBV2 and TRBJ2-2, with a possible D match to TRBD1 (6 bases). Germline CDR1 and CDR2: SNHLY and FYNNEI. This CDR3 is 13 amino acids long. The ends were cut back, 6 bases at V and 6 bases at J, with 11 bases in the middle. The CDR3 nucleotides read TGTGCCAGCAGCCCAAACAGGGCCGGGGAGCTGTTTTTT. Protein: CASSPNRAGELFF.

The chain links TRBV6-5 to TRBJ1-5; a weak D match, TRBD1 (5 bases). This CDR3 is built from 15 residues. From germline, CDR1 is MNHEY and CDR2 SVGAGI. V lost 4 bases and J 1 base, leaving 11 bases between the germline ends. The CDR3 loop is CASSSMKGSNQPQHF. The CDR3 DNA follows: TGTGCCAGCAGTTCTATGAAGGGGAGCAATCAGCCCCAGCATTTT.